The next 23 T cell receptor beta chains were all read from a single sample in a study of control samples from healthy donors and cancer patients. TCRdb's copy holds only in-frame clones and misses some; the assay was immunoSEQ multiplex PCR. Of approximately 70,000 clones listed, roughly 84% were seen once; the top ten hold 25% to 35%. The specimen sequenced was blood. These TCRs come from a man between 50 and 59 years old in good health.

V usage is TRBV25-1 and J usage is TRBJ2-3; TRBD2 aligns across 10 bases. The CDR3 is 15 residues long. V shed 4 bases, J shed 5 bases, and the junction held 6 bases outside the gene matches. Looked up from germline, CDR1 is MGHDK and CDR2 is SYGVNS. The CDR3 loop is CASSALAGVIDTQYF. CDR3 nucleotides: TGTGCCAGCAGTGCCCTAGCGGGGGTCATAGATACGCAGTATTTT.

The V and J genes are TRBV15 and TRBJ1-3; TRBD1 matches at 7 bases. V dropped 4 bases and J dropped 4; count of bases not matched to a gene: 7. The CDR3 is 15 amino acids. Per germline, CDR1 LNHNV and CDR2 YYDKDF (reference sequence). CDR3 coding DNA: TGTGCCACCAGCACAGAAAGGGGGCTAGGAAACACCATATATTTT. It codes for CATSTERGLGNTIYF.

The chain employs TRBV4-2 and TRBJ1-6, with no clear D. This CDR3 contains 14 residues. The V end was cut by 0 bases, the J end by 9 bases, with 9 bases between. Germline CDR1 reads LGHNA; CDR2 reads YNFKEQ. Here the CDR3 reads CASSQDIGSSPLHF. CDR3 coding DNA: TGTGCCAGCAGCCAAGATATTGGGTCTTCACCCCTCCACTTT.

With respect to this clone: Sequence at one end of the junction differs from germline and may be a read error. V usage is TRBV7-9 and J usage is TRBJ2-7; no clear D. Germline V CDR1 and CDR2: SEHNR, FQNEAQ (reference sequence). CDR3 length: 12 residues. The CDR3 nucleotides are TGTGCCAGCAGCCCGGGCGGTCGGCTTTCCCTCTTC. This encodes CASSPGGRLSLF.

V gene TRBV4-2 combines with J gene TRBJ1-6, with D unclear. CDR1 and CDR2 from the germline V gene are LGHNA and YNFKEQ. Between the trimmed V and J ends, which lost 0 bases and 4 bases, there was a span of 7 bases. This CDR3 comprises 15 residues. The CDR3 nucleotides read TGTGCCAGCAGCCAAGACCCGGATTATAATTCACCCCTCCACTTT. Its protein product is CASSQDPDYNSPLHF.

The CDR3 DNA reads as TGTGCCAGCAGTGTTCCGACAGGGAAAAATCAGCCCCAGCATTTT. Translating gives CASSVPTGKNQPQHF. V and J are TRBV6-6 and TRBJ1-5; 7 nucleotides agree with TRBD1. Trimming at V came to 5 bases and at J to 4 bases, leaving 8 bases not matched to a gene. CDR1 is MNHNY, CDR2 SVGAGI, per germline (reference sequence). The CDR3 is made up of 15 amino acids.

V usage is TRBV7-9 and J usage is TRBJ1-5; 7 bases line up with TRBD1. Germline values: CDR1 SEHNR, CDR2 FQNEAQ (reference sequence). V lost 5 bases to trimming and J lost 0 bases; unmatched junction nucleotides: 4. The CDR3 is 15 residues long. This CDR3 reads CASSPGTDSNQPQHF. Written as DNA, the CDR3 is TGTGCCAGCAGCCCAGGGACAGATAGCAATCAGCCCCAGCATTTT. Based on the CDR3 plus reference TRBV7-9 and TRBJ1-5, the full variable domain is DTGVSQNPRHKITKRGQNVTFRCDPISEHNRLYWYRQTLGQGPEFLTYFQNEAQLEKSRLLSDRFSAERPKGSFSTLEIQRTEQGDSAMYLCASSPGTDSNQPQHFGDGTRLSIL.

The chain employs TRBV25-1 and TRBJ1-6; unclear D gene. There are 13 residues in the CDR3. Trimming stripped 8 bases from V and 6 bases from J, with 11 bases between. Germline lookup yields CDR1 MGHDK and CDR2 SYGVNS. The CDR3 reads CASDLGPNSPLHF. The DNA for the CDR3 is TGTGCCAGCGACTTAGGGCCTAATTCACCCCTCCACTTT. Full variable domain (missing parts from reference TRBV25-1 and TRBJ1-6): EADIYQTPRYLVIGTGKKITLECSQTMGHDKMYWYQQDPGMELHLIHYSYGVNSTEKGDLSSESTVSRIRTEHFPLTLESARPSHTSQYLCASDLGPNSPLHFGNGTRLTVT.

A single count supports this clone. The rearrangement links TRBV9 to TRBJ1-5; D is unresolved. This CDR3 has 14 residues. Trimming stripped 0 bases from V and 0 bases from J, with 4 bases between. Per germline, CDR1 SGDLS and CDR2 YYNGEE. CDR3 residues: CASSVAPSNQPQHF. The CDR3 bases are TGTGCCAGCAGCGTAGCACCTAGCAATCAGCCCCAGCATTTT.

This chain uses TRBV4-2 with TRBJ2-7; no definite D call. CDR1 is LGHNA, CDR2 YNFKEQ, per germline. Trimming stripped 0 bases from V and 3 bases from J, with 12 bases between. This CDR3 region has 15 residues. The DNA of the CDR3 is TGTGCCAGCAGCCAAGATTTCGGCAGCTACTACGAGCAGTACTTC. It yields the protein CASSQDFGSYYEQYF.

Comment on this clone: Other DNA sequences in this sample translate to the same CDR3. The V call is TRBV9, the J call TRBJ1-1; 7 bases are a match to TRBD1. The CDR3 loop spans 14 amino acids. Germline V gene data show CDR1 as SGDLS and CDR2 as YYNGEE. The V and J ends lost 0 bases and 4 bases, in that order; junction bases with no gene match: 3. The CDR3 loop reads CASSVAQGGTEAFF. Here the CDR3 DNA reads TGTGCCAGCAGCGTAGCCCAGGGGGGCACTGAAGCTTTCTTT.

The J gene is TRBJ1-5, the V gene TRBV18; maybe TRBD1 (5 bases). This CDR3 contains 13 residues. The germline gives CDR1 KGHSH, CDR2 LQKENI. Between the trimmed V and J ends, which lost 4 bases and 5 bases, there was a span of 9 bases. This chain's CDR3 is CASSRDVYQPQHF. In nucleotides, the CDR3 is TGTGCCAGCTCACGGGACGTTTATCAGCCCCAGCATTTT.

The chain carries TRBV11-1 and TRBJ2-2, with 7 bases that match TRBD1. With V trimmed by 5 bases and J by 1 base, 7 bases remained unmatched. This CDR3 contains 16 residues. CDR1 and CDR2 from the germline V gene are SGHAT and FQDESV (reference sequence). CDR3 coding DNA: TGTGCCAGCAGCCCTAAAACAGGGGTGAACACCGGGGAGCTGTTTTTT. Amino acids: CASSPKTGVNTGELFF. Full variable domain (missing parts from reference TRBV11-1 and TRBJ2-2): EAEVAQSPRYKITEKSQAVAFWCDPISGHATLYWYRQILGQGPELLVQFQDESVVDDSQLPKDRFSAERLKGVDSTLKIQPAELGDSAMYLCASSPKTGVNTGELFFGEGSRLTVL.

CDR3 in amino acids: CASRFPGGARGYTF. The CDR3 bases are TGTGCAAGTCGCTTCCCTGGAGGGGCGCGAGGCTACACCTTC. The chain combines TRBV12-2 with TRBJ1-2. TRBV12-2 represents a pseudogene. The CDR3 length is 14 residues.

This clone was observed a few times. The chain has TRBV6-5 and TRBJ2-7; D is unresolved. The germline V gene has CDR1 MNHEY and CDR2 SVGAGI. The CDR3 covers 15 residues. Trimming took off 0 bases at V and 2 bases at J, with 11 bases between the two ends. The CDR3 bases are TGTGCCAGCAGTTACTCGAGGTCAGTCACCTACGAGCAGTACTTC. Its protein product is CASSYSRSVTYEQYF.

The chain joins TRBV7-3 to TRBJ2-3; tentatively, D is TRBD1 (6 bases). Trimming shortened V by 0 bases and J by 0 bases, and 7 bases separated the two germline ends. CDR3 length: 15 amino acids. The germline gives CDR1 SGHTA, CDR2 FQGTGA. The CDR3 here is CASSLTTGSTDTQYF. The DNA for the CDR3 is TGTGCCAGCAGCTTAACAACAGGGAGCACAGATACGCAGTATTTT.

The chain combines TRBV20-1 with TRBJ2-7; D is perhaps TRBD1 (5 bases). The germline V and J ends were trimmed by 3 bases and 5 bases, with 17 bases remaining between them. The CDR3 is 14 residues long. The V gene's germline CDR1 is DFQATT and CDR2 SNEGSKA (reference sequence). The CDR3, as DNA: TGCAGTGCTAGTACGATAACAGGAATCCACGAGCAGTACTTC. It specifies CSASTITGIHEQYF.

V usage is TRBV24-1 and J usage is TRBJ1-1, with D possibly matching TRBD1 (5 bases). V was cut by 9 bases and J by 0 bases, with 10 bases left in between. CDR1 is KGHDR and CDR2 is SFDVKD in the germline V gene. The CDR3 contains 13 residues. CDR3 DNA sequence: TGTGCCACCCGACAGAGTTTGAACACTGAAGCTTTCTTT. Amino acids: CATRQSLNTEAFF.

This clone was detected once. This chain connects TRBV11-2 to TRBJ1-1, with D possibly being TRBD1 (5 bases). The germline CDR1 and CDR2 sequences are SGHAT and FQNNGV. Trimming took off 1 base at V and 8 bases at J, with 14 bases between the two ends. This CDR3 has 14 residues. CDR3 nucleotides: TGTGCCAGCAGCTTAGCCGGGGCACCGAGCGAAGCTTTCTTT. Protein product: CASSLAGAPSEAFF.

The V call is TRBV28, the J call TRBJ1-5; D is unclear. Looked up from germline, CDR1 is MDHEN and CDR2 is SYDVKM. The CDR3 sequence is 11 residues long. Deletions cut 6 bases from V and 4 bases from J, with 4 bases between. Here the CDR3 reads CASRTNQPQHF. The CDR3 nucleotides read TGTGCCAGCAGGACAAATCAGCCCCAGCATTTT.

This chain links TRBV5-4 with TRBJ2-7; 12 nucleotides match TRBD2. After removal of 2 bases from V and 3 bases from J, the junction contained 3 bases not matched to a gene. The CDR3 covers 15 residues. CDR1 is SGHNT and CDR2 is YYREEE in the germline V gene (reference sequence). DNA for the CDR3: TGTGCCAGCAGCTTCTGGACTAGCGGGGACTACGAGCAGTACTTC. Protein product: CASSFWTSGDYEQYF.

The chain recombines TRBV11-3 with TRBJ2-7; 13 nucleotides agree with TRBD2. CDR3 size: 14 residues. Germline assignment: CDR1 SGHNT and CDR2 YENEEA. V lost 5 bases to trimming and J lost 3 bases; unmatched junction nucleotides: 1. The CDR3 loop is CASSRTSGSYEQYF. The DNA of the CDR3 is TGTGCCAGCAGCAGGACTAGCGGGAGCTACGAGCAGTACTTC.

This chain connects TRBV2 to TRBJ2-2, with no clear D. Germline V gene lookup returns CDR1 SNHLY and CDR2 FYNNEI. V was cut by 2 bases and J by 6 bases, with 10 bases left in between. CDR3 length: 14 amino acids. CDR3 sequence (DNA): TGTGCCAGCAGTGAATTCATAGGGTCCGGGGAGCTGTTTTTT. Its protein is CASSEFIGSGELFF. Complete variable domain (other parts from reference TRBV2 and TRBJ2-2): EPEVTQTPSHQVTQMGQEVILRCVPISNHLYFYWYRQILGQKVEFLVSFYNNEISEKSEIFDDQFSVERPDGSNFTLKIRSTKLEDSAMYFCASSEFIGSGELFFGEGSRLTVL.